This T cell receptor beta chain emerged from a study of cytomegalovirus exposure and HLA in healthy donors (TCRdb year 2017). Regarding the study in general: An earlier analysis of roughly 500 of the donors reported 250 to 350 Gb of sequence data and 100 million to 130 million unique TCR beta sequences from approximately 180 million T cells. A later analysis re-examined previously published TCR beta repertoires from just over 650 donors and added high-resolution HLA genotyping to investigate patterns of TCR occurrence. Several DR-DQ haplotypes were treated as single units for association and clustering because of strong linkage in the cohort. The study was designed to test whether signatures of past pathogen exposure could be identified by cataloging public T cell receptors. The study used immunosequencing to profile the T cell repertoires of some 600 subjects and linked those repertoires to cytomegalovirus serostatus. Rather than drawing on any new phenotypic data, the later analysis identified candidate immune exposures from TCR beta sequences and the way those sequences occurred across donors. Among the approximately 430 genotyped donors, around 81% belonged to the genetic ancestry cluster associated with self-reported Caucasian donors. The number of typed donors differed by locus: roughly 620-640 for A, B, C, DRB1 and DQB1; 522 for DQA1; 606 for DPA1; and about 450 for DPB1. Roughly 300 gigabases of sequencing data and 80 million or so unique TCR sequences were included in an early release covering several hundred HLA-typed donors. Genome-wide SNP genotypes for about 65% of the roughly 670 donors were used in a later genetic analysis, which treated that subset as a discovery cohort. Every discovery cohort repertoire had been produced on one sequencing platform. In addition to the first cohort of 666 subjects, a separate validation cohort of under 150 different subjects was used. On average, roughly 240,000 unique TCR beta nucleotide sequences were sequenced per donor among about 400 genotyped donors of the cohort, with approximately 18% of those sequences being non-productive. HLA typing included class I and class II loci at four-digit resolution. The study combined high-throughput TCR immunosequencing, statistical association of individual TCRs with disease status, and machine learning to predict cytomegalovirus infection status. In an earlier analysis of roughly 540 of the donors, high-throughput TCR beta sequencing was used to judge whether each TCR beta V gene segment behaved as functional or pseudogenic. Donor age, sex, ethnicity and CMV serostatus were compiled alongside the repertoire data.

Library prep was done by the immunoSEQ multiplex PCR assay. A mixture of 60 forward primers for TCR Vbeta segments and 13 reverse primers for TCR Jbeta segments was used in the multiplex PCR. Amplification of the CDR3 region of rearranged TCR beta genes was performed with a multiplex PCR assay on genomic DNA. The amplified TCR beta libraries were sequenced on the Illumina HiSeq System as 87-base-pair reads. From the authors' description of their analysis: In a later analysis, some 80 million unique TCR beta chains were counted across the 666 repertoires, and about 10 million of these chains were shared by at least two donors. To remove PCR and sequencing errors, raw reads were error-corrected and collapsed into unique sequences using a nearest-neighbor algorithm that merged closely related sequences. CDR3 sequences were aligned to IMGT reference sequences to assign V, D and J gene segments. For a sequence to be retained, a match of at least six nucleotides was required to both a V gene segment and a J gene segment. A rearrangement was called productive if the CDR3 had no stop codons and remained in frame with V and J, and every other rearrangement was called non-productive. CDR3 was defined by IMGT convention, running from the second conserved V-encoded cysteine to the conserved J-encoded phenylalanine. The earlier analysis of 500 to 600 of the donors excluded sequences that lacked an unambiguous match to a single V gene segment. In an earlier analysis of a few hundred of the donors, a V segment was called functional when productive rearrangements were above 56.7%, and segregating when the standard deviation between donors exceeded 5%. A statistical classification framework was built for diagnosing cytomegalovirus status from the catalog of TCR beta chain sequences. V and J gene assignment, in a later analysis, came from comparing TCR nucleotide sequences with IMGT/GENE-DB human TR gene sequences. Using the TCRdist pipeline, a later analysis assigned CDR3 sequences along with most-parsimonious VDJ recombination scenarios. In a later analysis, every TCR beta chain was defined by the combination of its CDR3 amino acid sequence and its V-gene family, and reads without a unique V-gene family were dropped. To address suspected cross-contamination and a sequencing artifact, a later analysis removed a few hundred highly shared, low-generation-probability nucleotide sequences. In a later analysis, a clonal expansion index for each public chain was calculated from normalized within-repertoire ranks of inferred template counts. In a later analysis, generation probabilities were computed with a VDJ recombination model fitted to out-of-frame rearrangements, and the resulting probabilities were checked against IGoR. In a later analysis, hypergeometric tests were used to score TCR-TCR, TCR-HLA and TCR-CMV co-occurrence, with a repertoire-size bias correction applied to TCR pairs. False discovery rates were estimated in a later analysis by permuting HLA or CMV assignments 20 times. In a later analysis, co-occurring TCRs were grouped with DBSCAN, and TCRdist sequence similarity was added when clustering was performed within HLA-allele-positive subsets. Co-occurrence clustering excluded repertoires with fewer than 30,000 or more than 120,000 public chains, plus five with anomalous nucleotide sharing. TCRdb holds this immuneACCESS table with in-frame rearrangements only. Some clones are missing; in checked studies, unresolved V genes explain under half, and the rest has no known cause. V, J and clone size reflect that table, while D and trimming were determined from the DNA. For this sample the table gives 110,000 to 150,000 clones, of which 65% to 85% were detected only once. The ten top clones hold around 3.7% of the sample.

As to this clone: Its antigen remains unidentified. An end of the junction does not agree with germline; a read error may underlie this.

The study at large found these results: Presence/absence analyses assumed roughly uniform sequencing depth across donors, an assumption that may not hold. When HLA alleles, especially DR and DQ, strongly co-occurred, TCR associations were difficult to assign to individual alleles. Three of the identified cytomegalovirus-associated TCR beta chains were confirmed in vitro to be specific for cytomegalovirus antigens. In a later analysis, TCR association rates were found to vary across HLA loci, with the most associated TCRs seen for DRB1 alleles and the fewest for HLA-C alleles. Because the 87-base-pair reads could not distinguish some IMGT-functional V segments, including TRBV6-2 and TRBV6-3, those segments were excluded. The authors suggested that the approach could potentially be generalized to other disease states and immunological phenotypes. In a later analysis, HLA-associated TCR beta chains were found to be more clonally expanded and to have lower generation probabilities than equally common non-associated chains. HLA typing was unavailable for some donors at each locus, so association tests used only the typed subset. A cluster of highly shared sequence variants was judged likely to be a technical artifact of the sequencing pipeline. Compared with the approximately 600-donor mean, donors in an Asian-associated ancestry cluster had fewer N-insertions in productive TCRs, according to a later genetic analysis. Across donors, most TCR sequences were observed very rarely, whereas some public TCRs were present in many individuals. Correlated functional status among segregating V segments might be attributable to linkage disequilibrium, but an unknown experimental factor could not be ruled out. CMV serostatus was the only immune exposure information available for the cohort. According to a later analysis, most CMV-associated TCR beta chains appeared to be HLA-restricted, and the HLA associations seemed to be driven largely by CMV exposure. At a false discovery rate of 0.05, a later analysis linked about 16,000 TCR beta sequences to specific HLA alleles. A further reported finding was that TCR beta sequences accurately predicted the HLA-A and HLA-B alleles for most subjects in the first cohort. In an earlier analysis of 587 of the donors, most TCR beta V segments appeared in productive rearrangements about 87% or about 30% of the time, broadly matching IMGT annotations. The study listed approximately 150 TCR beta chains as associated with cytomegalovirus. The cohort was sequenced for TCR beta chains only, and without alpha or paired-chain data the features that could be detected were limited. Cytomegalovirus status was reported to be diagnosed by the classifier with high specificity and sensitivity in both the original and validation cohorts. The earlier analysis of approximately 590 of the donors excluded some 15 rarely observed V segments, including chromosome 9 orphons, because counts were too low. Several of the top co-occurrence clusters appeared to be linked to parvovirus B19, influenza, CMV and Epstein-Barr virus, according to a later analysis. In a later genetic analysis, a missense DCLRE1C variant was associated with V-gene and J-gene trimming of TCR beta chains, and the association was replicated in an independent cohort.

The CDR3 has 15 amino acids, counting the end cysteine and phenylalanine. The retained sequence is limited to the CDR3, 45 bases, with the frame set at the first base. CDR1 and CDR2 (SEHNR, FQNEAQ) derive from the germline V gene (reference sequence). In total, approximately 610 healthy bone marrow donors made up the cohort. All cohort members were sampled while nominally healthy, although unrecorded immune exposures were likely present. The donor tested CMV seronegative and was one of the 352 seronegative cohort members. A peripheral blood sample was collected from each donor, and TCR beta sequencing was performed on peripheral blood mononuclear cells. The Qiagen DNeasy Blood Extraction Kit was used to extract genomic DNA from the blood cell samples.

The chain was built from TRBV7-9 and TRBJ2-2; TRBD1 fits 7 bases in the junction. The TCR originated in a male donor in good health and CMV-seronegative. Material: PBMCs. The DNA sequence follows: TGTTCCAGCAGCCCCAGACAGGGTTGGACCGGGGAGCTGTTTTTT. It translates to CSSSPRQGWTGELFF.